The 29 T cell receptor beta chains below all came from one sample that was sequenced in a study of blood T cell repertoires in COVID-19. Some clones are missing from TCRdb's copy, which holds only in-frame ones; the method was immunoSEQ multiplex PCR. The sample yields approximately 200,000 clones, about 91% seen once. Input material: PBMCs or T cells enriched from blood (not recorded which). The source of these receptors is a woman between 35 and 50 years old with acute COVID-19.

V and J are TRBV5-1 and TRBJ1-1; possibly TRBD1 for D (5 bases). Trimming cost V 5 bases and J 1 base, with 12 bases left between them. The CDR3 extends over 14 amino acids. Per germline, CDR1 SGHRS and CDR2 YFSETQ. As DNA, the CDR3 is TGCGCCAGCAGTTTTTGGCAGGGGAACACTGAAGCTTTCTTT. This gives the protein CASSFWQGNTEAFF.

V gene TRBV4-1 combines with J gene TRBJ2-2; 10 nucleotides align to TRBD1. Trimming at V came to 8 bases and at J to 2 bases, leaving 8 bases not matched to a gene. The CDR3 covers 16 residues. Germline V gives CDR1 MGHRA, CDR2 YSYEKL. The chain's CDR3 is CASGPGTGENTGELFF. The CDR3 DNA reads TGCGCCAGCGGACCCGGGACAGGGGAAAACACCGGGGAGCTGTTTTTT.

This sequence joins TRBV18 and TRBJ1-1; D may be TRBD1 (6 bases). The CDR3 is made up of 16 amino acids. Germline lookup yields CDR1 KGHSH and CDR2 LQKENI. V was trimmed by 2 bases and J by 4 bases, leaving 17 bases between them. CDR3 nucleotide sequence: TGTGCCAGCTCACCAGGGGCCGCCAGGGGTGGCACTGAAGCTTTCTTT. It encodes CASSPGAARGGTEAFF.

In the case of this clone: One end of the junction is discordant with germline, which a read error may explain. The chain uses TRBV4-1 and TRBJ2-1; TRBD2 might be the D (5 bases). The CDR3 covers 18 residues. CDR1 and CDR2 from the germline V gene are MGHRA and YSYEKL. This CDR3 is CASNQEPRLARLGDEQFF. CDR3 nucleotide sequence: TGCGCCAGCAACCAAGAGCCCCGCCTAGCCCGACTTGGGGATGAGCAGTTCTTC.

The J gene is TRBJ2-4, the V gene TRBV4-1, with TRBD1 identical over 10 bases. CDR3 length: 15 residues. Trimming cost V 1 base and J 8 bases; bases outside gene matches: 5. CDR1 and CDR2 from the germline V gene are MGHRA and YSYEKL. This CDR3 reads CASSQGQGAVDIQYF. In nucleotides, the CDR3 is TGCGCCAGCAGCCAAGGACAGGGGGCCGTTGACATTCAGTACTTC.

The chain recombines TRBV11-2 with TRBJ2-1; no clear D gene. Germline V CDR1 and CDR2: SGHAT, FQNNGV. Deletions cut 2 bases from V and 9 bases from J, with 5 bases between. The CDR3 extends over 11 amino acids. This CDR3 reads CASSLFREQFF. Written as DNA, the CDR3 is TGTGCCAGCAGCTTATTCCGTGAGCAGTTCTTC.

Only a few counts were recorded for this clone. The CDR3 DNA is TGTGCCAGCAGAACAGCTAACTATGGCTACACCTTC. It specifies CASRTANYGYTF. The chain couples TRBV27 to TRBJ1-2; no firm D call. This CDR3 contains 12 residues. Germline V gives CDR1 MNHEY, CDR2 SMNVEV (reference sequence). V shed 6 bases and J shed 0 bases, with 5 bases lying between them.

This clone was found once. The CDR3 loop is CASSYGQAPGNTIYF. For the CDR3, the DNA is TGTGCCAGCAGTTACGGACAGGCCCCTGGAAACACCATATATTTT. The chain links TRBV6-2 or TRBV6-3 to TRBJ1-3, with 7 bases that match TRBD1. Trimming removed 2 bases from V and 2 bases from J; junction bases left unmatched: 3. Germline V gene data show CDR1 as MNHEY and CDR2 as SVGEGT. This CDR3 is 15 amino acids long.

The chain combines TRBV18 with TRBJ1-1; 8 nucleotides agree with TRBD1. Germline CDR1 KGHSH, CDR2 LQKENI. The CDR3 has 16 amino acids. The trim removed 3 bases at V and 4 bases at J, leaving 10 bases unmatched. CDR3 sequence reads: CASSPDRVRASTEAFF. DNA for the CDR3: TGTGCCAGCTCACCGGACAGGGTGAGGGCGAGCACTGAAGCTTTCTTT. Full variable domain (remainder filled in from reference TRBV18 and TRBJ1-1): NAGVMQNPRHLVRRRGQEARLRCSPMKGHSHVYWYRQLPEEGLKFMVYLQKENIIDESGMPKERFSAEFPKEGPSILRIQQVVRGDSAAYFCASSPDRVRASTEAFFGQGTRLTVV.

This sequence joins TRBV9 and TRBJ2-1; TRBD1 agrees at 8 bases. This CDR3 is 16 amino acids long. The germline V gene encodes CDR1 SGDLS and CDR2 YYNGEE. The trim removed 0 bases at V and 4 bases at J, leaving 6 bases unmatched. CDR3 coding DNA: TGTGCCAGCAGCGTAGCCGGGACAGGCGGTTACAATGAGCAGTTCTTC. Amino acid sequence: CASSVAGTGGYNEQFF.

This clone has only a few counts. This chain uses TRBV7-9 with TRBJ2-2; D may be TRBD2 (6 bases). CDR1 is SEHNR, CDR2 FQNEAQ, per germline (reference sequence). The CDR3 contains 17 residues. V dropped 5 bases and J dropped 2 bases, with 18 bases sitting between them. The CDR3 loop is CASSPPELAENTGELFF. CDR3 nucleotide sequence: TGTGCCAGCAGCCCACCGGAGTTAGCGGAAAACACCGGGGAGCTGTTTTTT.

The chain employs TRBV30 and TRBJ1-1, with a weak D call TRBD1 (6 bases). This CDR3 has 13 residues. Germline V CDR1 and CDR2: GTSNPN, SVGIG (reference sequence). The V end lost 4 bases, the J end lost 0 bases, and 9 bases lay between the germline ends. CDR3 amino acids: CAWMTGMNTEAFF. CDR3 nucleotides: TGTGCCTGGATGACAGGTATGAACACTGAAGCTTTCTTT.

The J gene is TRBJ1-2, the V gene TRBV6-5, with 8 bases identical to TRBD1. In germline, CDR1 is MNHEY, CDR2 SVGAGI. The CDR3 spans 15 residues. V lost 6 bases to trimming and J lost 3 bases; unmatched junction nucleotides: 9. The CDR3 is CASRKSQGDYYGYTF. CDR3 in DNA: TGTGCCAGCAGAAAATCACAGGGGGATTACTATGGCTACACCTTC.

CDR3 loop: CASSSTLPGATNEKLFF. The DNA of the CDR3 is TGTGCCAGCAGTTCGACTTTACCAGGGGCAACTAATGAAAAACTGTTTTTT. This chain uses TRBV5-5 with TRBJ1-4; D is possibly TRBD1 (6 bases). Trimming pared 5 bases from V and 0 bases from J, leaving 17 bases between. The CDR3 extends over 17 amino acids. Germline V gene sequence: CDR1 SGHKS, CDR2 YYEKEE (reference sequence).

The V gene is TRBV28, the J gene TRBJ1-2; 7 positions match TRBD1. Germline assignment: CDR1 MDHEN and CDR2 SYDVKM. The CDR3 runs 13 residues. V lost 6 bases to trimming and J lost 6 bases; unmatched junction nucleotides: 7. The CDR3 coding sequence is TGTGCCAGCAGGGCAGGGGGATACGATGGCTACACCTTC. Protein product: CASRAGGYDGYTF.

This chain joins TRBV7-8 and TRBJ2-3, with a possible D match to TRBD2 (5 bases). The germline CDR1 and CDR2 sequences are SGHVS and FQNEAQ. V dropped 5 bases and J dropped 8 bases, with 14 bases sitting between them. This CDR3 region has 13 residues. The CDR3 spells CASSPGPEVTQYF. The CDR3 coding sequence is TGTGCCAGCAGCCCAGGTCCGGAGGTTACGCAGTATTTT.

The V call is TRBV19, the J call TRBJ1-1; a possible D gene is TRBD1 (5 bases). V was shortened by 9 bases and J by 1 base, with 18 bases between the two germline ends. CDR3 length: 15 residues. Germline assignment: CDR1 LNHDA and CDR2 SQIVND (reference sequence). The CDR3 DNA is TGTGCCAGCCAATCCGACAGCCCAGAGAACACTGAAGCTTTCTTT. Protein product: CASQSDSPENTEAFF.

The V gene is TRBV7-8, the J gene TRBJ1-1; tentative D call: TRBD1 (6 bases). The V end was cut by 1 base, the J end by 0 bases, with 12 bases between. Germline CDR1 reads SGHVS; CDR2 reads FQNEAQ. The CDR3 runs to 16 residues. DNA of the CDR3: TGTGCCAGCAGCTTAGTCAGCCCAGGGGTGAACACTGAAGCTTTCTTT. It encodes CASSLVSPGVNTEAFF.

This chain joins TRBV20-1 and TRBJ2-7; no definite D call. The CDR3 totals 12 residues. Germline assignment: CDR1 DFQATT and CDR2 SNEGSKA (reference sequence). Trimming stripped 3 bases from V and 3 bases from J, with 9 bases between. CDR3 coding DNA: TGCAGTGCTAGTCCTGGCAGCTACGAGCAGTACTTC. Translation gives CSASPGSYEQYF.

This clone was seen a handful of times. The chain combines TRBV7-9 with TRBJ1-2, with 8 nucleotides matching TRBD1. The CDR3 sequence is 14 residues long. CDR1 is SEHNR and CDR2 is FQNEAQ in the germline V gene (reference sequence). V shed 7 bases, J shed 6 bases, and the junction held 10 bases outside the gene matches. The CDR3 DNA is TGTGCCAGCATGAAGGGACAGGCTACCGATGGCTACACCTTC. It yields the protein CASMKGQATDGYTF.

This clone turned up a few times. The chain joins TRBV6-5 to TRBJ2-2; 11 nucleotides align to TRBD1. CDR3 length: 15 amino acids. With V trimmed by 2 bases and J by 7 bases, 3 bases remained unmatched. Looked up from germline, CDR1 is MNHEY and CDR2 is SVGAGI. CDR3 sequence (DNA): TGTGCCAGCAGTTACCAAGGGACAGGGGGCGGGGAGCTGTTTTTT. Encoded protein: CASSYQGTGGGELFF.

The chain carries TRBV5-1 and TRBJ2-1; 11 bases match TRBD1. This CDR3 region has 15 residues. With 3 bases clipped from V and 7 bases from J, the junction kept 6 bases outside the gene matches. Germline V gene lookup returns CDR1 SGHRS and CDR2 YFSETQ. As DNA, the CDR3 is TGCGCCAGCAGCTCAGGACAGGGGGCAAGGAATGAGCAGTTCTTC. Translating it yields CASSSGQGARNEQFF. Complete variable domain (other parts from reference TRBV5-1 and TRBJ2-1): KAGVTQTPRYLIKTRGQQVTLSCSPISGHRSVSWYQQTPGQGLQFLFEYFSETQRNKGNFPGRFSGRQFSNSRSEMNVSTLELGDSALYLCASSSGQGARNEQFFGPGTRLTVL.

The J gene is TRBJ2-3, the V gene TRBV19; D is possibly TRBD2 (5 bases). V was shortened by 3 bases and J by 6 bases, with 13 bases between the two germline ends. The CDR3 is made up of 14 amino acids. Germline V CDR1 and CDR2: LNHDA, SQIVND (reference sequence). DNA for the CDR3: TGTGCCAGTAGTATTCCCCTGAGAGGGGATACGCAGTATTTT. This sequence encodes CASSIPLRGDTQYF.

The J gene is TRBJ2-5, the V gene TRBV7-8; 10 bases map to TRBD2. The trim removed 4 bases at V and 5 bases at J, leaving 10 bases unmatched. Germline V lookup: CDR1 SGHVS, CDR2 FQNEAQ. The CDR3 has 16 amino acids. The CDR3 sequence: CASSSRAGGPGETQYF. Here the CDR3 DNA reads TGTGCCAGCAGCTCCCGAGCGGGAGGGCCGGGGGAGACCCAGTACTTC.

This clone was counted a few times. The chain employs TRBV7-9 and TRBJ1-2; D is possibly TRBD1 (6 bases). CDR3 length: 15 amino acids. The germline gives CDR1 SEHNR, CDR2 FQNEAQ (reference sequence). Trimming pared 4 bases from V and 2 bases from J, leaving 14 bases between. The CDR3 protein is CASSSQAGTNYGYTF. In DNA form, the CDR3 reads TGTGCCAGCAGCTCCCAAGCCGGGACAAACTATGGCTACACCTTC.

This sequence joins TRBV18 and TRBJ2-7; 8 nucleotides line up with TRBD2. Germline V lookup: CDR1 KGHSH, CDR2 LQKENI. This CDR3 has 17 residues. V was clipped by 3 bases and J by 0 bases; unmatched bases: 10. The CDR3 DNA reads as TGTGCCAGCTCACCTATGACACTAGCGGCAAGCTCCTACGAGCAGTACTTC. Translated: CASSPMTLAASSYEQYF.

This clone was seen only a few times. The rearrangement links TRBV7-8 to TRBJ2-3, with 10 nucleotides matching TRBD2. Germline V CDR1 and CDR2: SGHVS, FQNEAQ. J gave up 1 base and V 5 bases, and 6 bases lay outside the gene matches. The CDR3 is 16 amino acids. CDR3 nucleotides: TGTGCCAGCAGCACCCCTAGCGGGGGCCGCACAGATACGCAGTATTTT. As protein: CASSTPSGGRTDTQYF.

The chain links TRBV7-9 to TRBJ2-5, with a possible D match to TRBD1 (5 bases). The CDR3 has 14 residues. Trimming pared 3 bases from V and 3 bases from J, leaving 11 bases between. The germline V gene encodes CDR1 SEHNR and CDR2 FQNEAQ (reference sequence). CDR3 region: CASSFQGREETQYF. DNA of the CDR3: TGTGCCAGCAGCTTCCAGGGCAGGGAAGAGACCCAGTACTTC.

The J gene is TRBJ2-7, the V gene TRBV7-2, with 11 bases lining up with TRBD2. Germline CDR1 SGHTA, CDR2 FQGNSA. The length of the CDR3 is 16 residues. After removal of 5 bases from V and 2 bases from J, the junction contained 8 bases not matched to a gene. The CDR3, as DNA: TGTGCCAGCAGCCTTAATAGCGGGAGGGTAACCTACGAGCAGTACTTC. Its translation: CASSLNSGRVTYEQYF. Full variable domain (outside the CDR3, taken from reference TRBV7-2 and TRBJ2-7): GAGVSQSPSNKVTEKGKDVELRCDPISGHTALYWYRQSLGQGLEFLIYFQGNSAPDKSGLPSDRFSAERTGGSVSTLTIQRTQQEDSAVYLCASSLNSGRVTYEQYFGPGTRLTVT.